The present TCR beta chain was sequenced within a study of blood T cell repertoires in COVID-19 (dated by TCRdb to the early 2020s). Regarding the study in general: Collaborator samples came from the United States, Italy and Spain and covered acute and convalescent phases of COVID-19. Where HLA class I and class II types were available, the types were taken from metadata supplied by the sample provider, not from assay-based typing. Deeply sampled blood TCRbeta repertoires from subjects exposed to, actively infected with, or recovered from COVID-19 were included in the dataset. Samples were obtained from the ongoing ImmuneRACE study (first 160 participants) and from 1,200 or so subjects provided by 6 global collaborators. The material from the prospective study consisted of cDNA or gDNA derived from T cells, B-cell-depleted T cells, or PBMCs. The repertoires were released in a freely available public database intended as a resource for research on the immune response to SARS-CoV-2. Nearly every sample came with metadata listing a de-identified subject ID, COVID-19 status, age in years and sex.

Study-wide conclusions, independent of this receptor: How much clinical and demographic metadata was included differed by source and by participant, and the metadata was provided uncurated.

Each collaborating institution followed its own protocols to collect whole blood in K2EDTA tubes. For TCRbeta analysis, collaborators shipped samples in one of three forms: frozen whole blood, isolated PBMCs, or DNA extracted from either of those sample types. TCRbeta CDR3 regions were amplified from genomic DNA by means of the immunoSEQ Assay, a bias-controlled multiplex PCR. Turning to the authors' computational methods: Within the assay, amplification of reference gene primers was used to estimate how many nucleated cells each sample contained. Sequence reads were collapsed and filtered to measure the absolute abundance of every unique TCRbeta CDR3 rearrangement. For each sample, productive Simpson clonality was calculated by taking the square root of Simpson's diversity index across productive rearrangements. TCRdb obtained this table from immuneACCESS and retained in-frame rearrangements with V and J assigned. These tables miss some clones; where compared with another copy, unresolved V genes account for less than half of the shortfall, and the remainder is unexplained. V, J and clone size reflect that table, while D and trimming were determined from the DNA. This sample has 20,000 to 25,000 clones in its table, and 84% of those were observed once. The ten largest clones represent 3.2% of the sample.

As for this clone: The antigen it binds to is not known. Base qualities are not provided; no much larger clone lies one nucleotide away.

This sequence originates from a man between 40 and 49 years old with acute or convalescent COVID-19. The sequencing input was peripheral blood.

The CDR3 amino acid sequence is: CASSSRRGIGNTIYF. The DNA is TGTGCCAGCAGCTCGAGGCGGGGTATTGGAAACACCATATATTTT. Recombination joined TRBV7-2 with TRBJ1-3, with an unclear D gene assignment. Trimming at the junction amounts to 4 bases on V and 3 bases on J, and the germline ends lie 13 bases apart. Looking up the germline V gene yields CDR1 SGHTA and CDR2 FQGNSA. Inclusive of the bounding cysteine and phenylalanine, the CDR3 is 15 residues long. The DNA shown is the 45-base CDR3, in frame from base 1. This CDR3, with the reference TRBV7-2 and TRBJ1-3 proteins standing in past its ends, gives the full variable domain GAGVSQSPSNKVTEKGKDVELRCDPISGHTALYWYRQSLGQGLEFLIYFQGNSAPDKSGLPSDRFSAERTGGSVSTLTIQRTQQEDSAVYLCASSSRRGIGNTIYFGEGSWLTVV.